Reported below is one TCR beta chain. Antigen specificity is unknown. The CDR3 contains 12 residues. Trimming left V 4 bases short and J 3 bases short, with 6 bases between. Germline V gives CDR1 SGHRS, CDR2 YFSETQ. This entry belongs to a study of Tregs in tolerant kidney transplant recipients. Study-level results: The most relevant donor-specific Treg TCRbeta repertoire apparently came from expansion with activated donor B cells.

Repertoires were generated with immunoSEQ multiplex PCR, while TCRdb's copy carries only in-frame clones and drops some. The table has 120,000 or so clones, around 94% seen once. Sequencing used CD4+ T cells from blood. The chain is built from TRBV5-1 and TRBJ2-3; the D is unclear. The sequence was obtained from a human donor in good health. The CDR3 coding sequence is TGCGCCAGCAGCCCACAAACAGATACGCAGTATTTT. This gives the protein CASSPQTDTQYF.